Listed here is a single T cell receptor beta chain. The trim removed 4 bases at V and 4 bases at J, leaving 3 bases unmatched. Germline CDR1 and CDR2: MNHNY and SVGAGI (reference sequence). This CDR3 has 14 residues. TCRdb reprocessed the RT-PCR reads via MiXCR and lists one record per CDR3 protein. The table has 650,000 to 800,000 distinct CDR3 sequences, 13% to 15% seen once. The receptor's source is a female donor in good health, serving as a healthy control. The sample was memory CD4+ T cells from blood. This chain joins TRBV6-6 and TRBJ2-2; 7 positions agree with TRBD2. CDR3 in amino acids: CASSFRLATGELFF. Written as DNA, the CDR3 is TGTGCCAGCAGTTTTCGACTAGCCACCGGGGAGCTGTTTTTT.